Detailed here is one T cell receptor (beta chain). Antigen specificity is unknown. Germline V lookup: CDR1 MNHNS, CDR2 SASEGT. This CDR3 has 14 amino acids. Deletions cut 2 bases from V and 5 bases from J, with 12 bases between. As to treatment: 10-day PBMC culture with coronavirus spike peptide pools or control peptides (ViraFEST assay). Peptide pool stimulation in ViraFEST expanded antigen-specific T cells, whose TCRs were then sequenced. The sample belongs to a study of vaccination and CD4 T cells after COVID-19. Researchers used the Oncomine TCR Beta short-read assay to sequence DNA from cultured CD4+ T cells. TCRdb passed the PCR reads through MiXCR, listing each CDR3 protein once. The sample includes around 16,000 distinct CDR3 sequences, less than 60% of them seen just once.

Sequenced sample: CD4+ T cells from blood, cultured in vitro. The TCR originated in a human donor who had recovered from COVID-19. This sequence joins TRBV6-1 and TRBJ1-1, with D tentatively TRBD1 (6 bases). CDR3 residues: CASSERGYGTEAFF. The DNA for the CDR3 is TGTGCCAGCAGTGAAAGGGGGTATGGGACTGAAGCTTTCTTT.